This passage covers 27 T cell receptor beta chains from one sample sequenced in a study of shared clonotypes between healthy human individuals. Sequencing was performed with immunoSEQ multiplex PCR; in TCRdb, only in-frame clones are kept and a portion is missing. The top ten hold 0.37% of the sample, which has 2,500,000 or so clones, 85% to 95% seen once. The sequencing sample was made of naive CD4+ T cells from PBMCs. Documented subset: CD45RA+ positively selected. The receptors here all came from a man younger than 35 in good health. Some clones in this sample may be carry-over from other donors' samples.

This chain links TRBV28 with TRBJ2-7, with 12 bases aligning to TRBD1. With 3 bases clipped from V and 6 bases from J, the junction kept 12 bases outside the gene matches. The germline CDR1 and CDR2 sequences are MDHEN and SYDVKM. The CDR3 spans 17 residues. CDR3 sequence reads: CASSFTPAGTGGGEQYF. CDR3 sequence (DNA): TGTGCCAGCAGTTTTACACCAGCCGGGACAGGGGGCGGCGAGCAGTACTTC.

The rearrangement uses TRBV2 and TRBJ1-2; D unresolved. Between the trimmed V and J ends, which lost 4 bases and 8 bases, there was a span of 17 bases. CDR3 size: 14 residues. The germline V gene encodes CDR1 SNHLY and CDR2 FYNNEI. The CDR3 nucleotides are TGTGCCAGCAGTGCTGAGGGTACCCCTTCCGGCTACACCTTC. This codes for CASSAEGTPSGYTF.

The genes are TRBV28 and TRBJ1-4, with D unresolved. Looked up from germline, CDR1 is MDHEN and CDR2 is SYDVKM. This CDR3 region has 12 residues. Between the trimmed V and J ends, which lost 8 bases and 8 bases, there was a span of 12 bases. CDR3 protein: CASHGRFEKLFF. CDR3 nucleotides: TGTGCCAGCCATGGGAGATTCGAAAAACTGTTTTTT. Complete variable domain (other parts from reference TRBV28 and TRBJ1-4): DVKVTQSSRYLVKRTGEKVFLECVQDMDHENMFWYRQDPGLGLRLIYFSYDVKMKEKGDIPEGYSVSREKKERFSLILESASTNQTSMYLCASHGRFEKLFFGSGTQLSVL.

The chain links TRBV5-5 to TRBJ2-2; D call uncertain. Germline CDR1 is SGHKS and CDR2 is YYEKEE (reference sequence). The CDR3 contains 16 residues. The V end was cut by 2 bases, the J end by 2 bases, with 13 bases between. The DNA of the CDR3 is TGTGCCAGCAGCTTCGAAGTCAGCAGAAACACCGGGGAGCTGTTTTTT. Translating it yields CASSFEVSRNTGELFF.

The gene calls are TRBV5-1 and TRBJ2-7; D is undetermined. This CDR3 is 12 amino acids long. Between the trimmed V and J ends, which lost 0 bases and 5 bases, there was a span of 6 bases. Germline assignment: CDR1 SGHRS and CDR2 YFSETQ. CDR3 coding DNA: TGCGCCAGCAGCTTGGCAAGTGACGAGCAGTACTTC. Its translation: CASSLASDEQYF.

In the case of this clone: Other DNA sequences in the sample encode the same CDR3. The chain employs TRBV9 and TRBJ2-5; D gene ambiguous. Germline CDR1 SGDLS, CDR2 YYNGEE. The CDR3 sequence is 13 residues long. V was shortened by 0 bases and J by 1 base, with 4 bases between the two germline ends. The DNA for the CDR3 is TGTGCCAGCAGCGTAGCATCCCAAGAGACCCAGTACTTC. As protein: CASSVASQETQYF.

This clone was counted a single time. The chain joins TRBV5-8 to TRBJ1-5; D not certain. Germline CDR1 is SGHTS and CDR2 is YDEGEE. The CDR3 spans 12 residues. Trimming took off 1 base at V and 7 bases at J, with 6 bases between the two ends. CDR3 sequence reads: CASSLYHQPQHF. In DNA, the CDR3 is TGTGCCAGCAGCTTGTACCACCAGCCCCAGCATTTT.

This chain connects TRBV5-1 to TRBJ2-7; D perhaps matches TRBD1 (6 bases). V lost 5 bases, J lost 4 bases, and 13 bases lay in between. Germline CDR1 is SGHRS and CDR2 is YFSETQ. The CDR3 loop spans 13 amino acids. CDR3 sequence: CASRGDKGYEQYF. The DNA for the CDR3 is TGCGCCAGCAGAGGGGACAAGGGGTACGAGCAGTACTTC.

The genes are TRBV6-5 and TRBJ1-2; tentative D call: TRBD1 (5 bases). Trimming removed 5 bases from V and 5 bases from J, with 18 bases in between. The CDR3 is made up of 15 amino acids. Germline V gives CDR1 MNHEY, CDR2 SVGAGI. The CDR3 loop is CASSPLTGGVYGYTF. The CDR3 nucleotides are TGTGCCAGCAGTCCGCTGACGGGGGGGGTATATGGCTACACCTTC.

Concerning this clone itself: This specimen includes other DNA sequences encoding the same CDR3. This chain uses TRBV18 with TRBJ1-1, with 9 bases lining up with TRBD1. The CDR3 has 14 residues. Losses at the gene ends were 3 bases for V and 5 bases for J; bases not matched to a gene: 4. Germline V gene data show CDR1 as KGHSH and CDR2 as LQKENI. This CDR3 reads CASSPGQGGTEAFF. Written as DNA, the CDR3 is TGTGCCAGCTCACCGGGACAGGGTGGGACTGAAGCTTTCTTT.

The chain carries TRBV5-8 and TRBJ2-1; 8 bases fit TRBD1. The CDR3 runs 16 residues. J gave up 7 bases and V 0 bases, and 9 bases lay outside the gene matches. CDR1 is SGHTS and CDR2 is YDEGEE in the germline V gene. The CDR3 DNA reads TGTGCCAGCAGCTTGGGTGGACAGGGAAGGAGGAATGAGCAGTTCTTC. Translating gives CASSLGGQGRRNEQFF.

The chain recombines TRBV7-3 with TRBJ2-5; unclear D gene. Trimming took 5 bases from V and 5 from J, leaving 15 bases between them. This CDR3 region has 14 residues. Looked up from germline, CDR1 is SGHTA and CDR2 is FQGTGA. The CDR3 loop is CASSLNPGSETQYF. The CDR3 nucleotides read TGTGCCAGCAGCCTAAATCCGGGTTCTGAGACCCAGTACTTC.

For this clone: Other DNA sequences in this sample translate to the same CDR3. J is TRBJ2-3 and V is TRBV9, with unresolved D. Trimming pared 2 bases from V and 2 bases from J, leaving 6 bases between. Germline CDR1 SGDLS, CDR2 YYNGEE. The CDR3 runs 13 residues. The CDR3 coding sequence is TGTGCCAGCAGCGTTTTAGTCACAGATACGCAGTATTTT. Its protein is CASSVLVTDTQYF.

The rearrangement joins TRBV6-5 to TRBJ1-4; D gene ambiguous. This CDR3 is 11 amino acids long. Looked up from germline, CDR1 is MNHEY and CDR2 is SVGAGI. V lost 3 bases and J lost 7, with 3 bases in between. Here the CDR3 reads CASSYREKLFF. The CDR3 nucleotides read TGTGCCAGCAGTTATCGTGAAAAACTGTTTTTT.

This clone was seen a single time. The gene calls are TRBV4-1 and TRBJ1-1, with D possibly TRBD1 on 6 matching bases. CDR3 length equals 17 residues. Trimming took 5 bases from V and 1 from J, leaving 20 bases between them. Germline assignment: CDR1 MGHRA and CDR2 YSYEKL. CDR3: CASSYKPVSRGNTEAFF. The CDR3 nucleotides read TGCGCCAGCAGCTACAAACCAGTATCCAGGGGGAACACTGAAGCTTTCTTT.

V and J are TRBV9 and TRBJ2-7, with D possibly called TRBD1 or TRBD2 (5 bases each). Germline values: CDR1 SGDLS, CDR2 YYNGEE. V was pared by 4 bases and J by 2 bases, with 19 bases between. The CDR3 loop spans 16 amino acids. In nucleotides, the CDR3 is TGTGCCAGCAGCCCTCAGGGACGGGGCCAAACCTACGAGCAGTACTTC. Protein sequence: CASSPQGRGQTYEQYF.

The CDR3 loop is CASSLDQGRAEAFF. As DNA, the CDR3 is TGCGCCAGCAGCTTGGATCAGGGGAGGGCTGAAGCTTTCTTT. V usage is TRBV5-1 and J usage is TRBJ1-1, with a tentative D call TRBD1 (6 bases). Trimming cost V 0 bases and J 6 bases, with 12 bases left between them. CDR1 is SGHRS and CDR2 is YFSETQ in the germline V gene. This CDR3 has 14 amino acids.

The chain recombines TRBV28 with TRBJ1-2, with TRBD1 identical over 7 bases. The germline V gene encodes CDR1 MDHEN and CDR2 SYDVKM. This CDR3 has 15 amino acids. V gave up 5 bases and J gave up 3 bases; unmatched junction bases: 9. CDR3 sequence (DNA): TGTGCCAGCAGTGAAATTTACAGGGGCGACTATGGCTACACCTTC. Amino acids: CASSEIYRGDYGYTF.

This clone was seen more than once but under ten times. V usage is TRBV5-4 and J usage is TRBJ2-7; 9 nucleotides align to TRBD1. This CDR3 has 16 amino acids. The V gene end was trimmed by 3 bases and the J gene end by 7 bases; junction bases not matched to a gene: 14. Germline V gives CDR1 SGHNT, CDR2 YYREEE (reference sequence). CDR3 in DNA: TGTGCCAGCAGCTACCCCGGAGCCGGGACAGGGAGGGAGCAGTACTTC. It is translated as CASSYPGAGTGREQYF.

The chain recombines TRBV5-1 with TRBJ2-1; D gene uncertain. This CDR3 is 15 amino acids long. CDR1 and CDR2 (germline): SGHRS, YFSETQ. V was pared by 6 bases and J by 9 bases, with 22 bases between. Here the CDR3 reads CASTAENLSMGEQFF. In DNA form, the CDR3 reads TGCGCCAGCACCGCCGAGAACCTTTCAATGGGTGAGCAGTTCTTC.

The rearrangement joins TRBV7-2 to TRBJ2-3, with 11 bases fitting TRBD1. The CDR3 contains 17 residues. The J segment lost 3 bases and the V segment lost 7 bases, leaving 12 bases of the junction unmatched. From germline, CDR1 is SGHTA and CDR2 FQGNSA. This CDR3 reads CASIRTGGTVITDTQYF. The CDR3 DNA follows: TGTGCCAGCATCCGGACAGGGGGCACGGTTATTACAGATACGCAGTATTTT.

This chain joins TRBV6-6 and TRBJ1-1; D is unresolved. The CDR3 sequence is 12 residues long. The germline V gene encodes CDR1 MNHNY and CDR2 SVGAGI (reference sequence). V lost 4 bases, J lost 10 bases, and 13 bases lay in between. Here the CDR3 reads CASSSRGTGAFF. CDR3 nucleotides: TGTGCCAGCAGTTCGCGGGGTACGGGAGCTTTCTTT.

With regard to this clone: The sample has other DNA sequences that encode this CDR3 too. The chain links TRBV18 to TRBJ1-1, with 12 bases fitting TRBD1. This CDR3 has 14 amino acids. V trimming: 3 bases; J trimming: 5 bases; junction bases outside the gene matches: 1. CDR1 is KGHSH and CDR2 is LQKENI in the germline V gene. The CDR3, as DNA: TGTGCCAGCTCACCGGGACAGGGGGCGACTGAAGCTTTCTTT. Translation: CASSPGQGATEAFF.

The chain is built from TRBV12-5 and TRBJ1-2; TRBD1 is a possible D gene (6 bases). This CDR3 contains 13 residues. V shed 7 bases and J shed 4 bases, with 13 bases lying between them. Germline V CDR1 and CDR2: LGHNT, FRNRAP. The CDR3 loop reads CASEQGPGYGYTF. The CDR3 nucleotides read TGTGCTAGTGAACAGGGTCCTGGCTATGGCTACACCTTC.

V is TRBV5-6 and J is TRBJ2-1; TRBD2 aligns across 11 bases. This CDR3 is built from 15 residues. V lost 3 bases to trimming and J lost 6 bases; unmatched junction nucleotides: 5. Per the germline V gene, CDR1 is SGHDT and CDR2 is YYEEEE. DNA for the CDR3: TGTGCCAGCAGCTCGGGACTAGCGGCCCGCAATGAGCAGTTCTTC. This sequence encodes CASSSGLAARNEQFF.

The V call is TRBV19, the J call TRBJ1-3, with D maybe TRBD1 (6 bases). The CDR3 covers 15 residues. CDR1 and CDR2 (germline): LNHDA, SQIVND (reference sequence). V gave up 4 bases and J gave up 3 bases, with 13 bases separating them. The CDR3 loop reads CASSKAGVVGNTIYF. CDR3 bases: TGTGCCAGTAGTAAAGCAGGGGTAGTTGGAAACACCATATATTTT.

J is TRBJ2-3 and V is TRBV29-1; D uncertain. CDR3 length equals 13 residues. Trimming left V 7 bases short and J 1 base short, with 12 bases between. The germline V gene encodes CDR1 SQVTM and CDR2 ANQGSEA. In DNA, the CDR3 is TGCAGCGACTCGGACGCGGGCACAGATACGCAGTATTTT. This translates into CSDSDAGTDTQYF.